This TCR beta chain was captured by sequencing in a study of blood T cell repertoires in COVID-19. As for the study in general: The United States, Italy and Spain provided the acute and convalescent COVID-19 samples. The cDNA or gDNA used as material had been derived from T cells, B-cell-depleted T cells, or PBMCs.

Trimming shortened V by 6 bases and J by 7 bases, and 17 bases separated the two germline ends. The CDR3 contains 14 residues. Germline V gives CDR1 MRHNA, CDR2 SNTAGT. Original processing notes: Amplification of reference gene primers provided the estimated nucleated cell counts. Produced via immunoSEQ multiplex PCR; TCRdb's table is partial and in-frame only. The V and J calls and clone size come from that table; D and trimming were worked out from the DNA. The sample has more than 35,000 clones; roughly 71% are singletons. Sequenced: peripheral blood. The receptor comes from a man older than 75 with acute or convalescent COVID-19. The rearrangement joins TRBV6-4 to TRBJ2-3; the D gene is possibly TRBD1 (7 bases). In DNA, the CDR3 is TGTGCCAGCAGCGGCGGAGGGGGCGATCATACGCAGTATTTT. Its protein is CASSGGGGDHTQYF.